Given below is one T cell receptor (beta chain) in context. The data originate from a study of T cells in Graves' hyperthyroidism and ophthalmopathy. The CDR3 is 14 residues long. CDR1 and CDR2 from the germline V gene are SGHKS and YYEKEE (reference sequence). V gave up 4 bases and J gave up 1 base, with 11 bases separating them. Amplified TCR beta CDR3 regions came from RNA transcripts. HTBI primers drove first-round RT-PCR of the TCR CDR3. TCRdb re-derived calls from the multiplex PCR reads in MiXCR, one entry per CDR3 protein. The data show some 800,000 distinct CDR3 sequences, 35% to 45% seen once.

J is TRBJ1-1 and V is TRBV5-5, with unresolved D. The TCR sequence derives from a man aged 18 to 35 with Graves' hyperthyroidism. The sample was blood. The CDR3 nucleotides are TGTGCCAGCAGCCACCCAGACAAGAACACTGAAGCTTTCTTT. Translating gives CASSHPDKNTEAFF.